A single sample is the source of the 18 T cell receptor beta chains below, sequenced in a study of PD-L1 blockade in urothelial cancer. The table came from immunoSEQ multiplex PCR; TCRdb's copy has only in-frame clones and leaves some out. The top ten clones hold about 5.8% of a sample with under 55,000 clones, approximately 84% of them seen once. The specimen was PBMCs, collected around atezolizumab (anti-PD-L1) treatment. The receptors were sampled from a man between 35 and 55 years old with urothelial cancer.

This clone was seen only once. V gene TRBV11-3 combines with J gene TRBJ2-7; TRBD1 aligns across 9 bases. Losses at the gene ends were 5 bases for V and 3 bases for J; bases not matched to a gene: 5. The germline V gene has CDR1 SGHNT and CDR2 YENEEA. The CDR3 runs 14 residues. In nucleotides, the CDR3 is TGTGCCAGCAGCGAACAGGGGGCGAGCTACGAGCAGTACTTC. It yields the protein CASSEQGASYEQYF.

This chain connects TRBV7-3 to TRBJ1-3; D gene ambiguous. V gave up 5 bases and J gave up 7 bases, with 12 bases separating them. The germline gives CDR1 SGHTA, CDR2 FQGTGA. This CDR3 contains 13 residues. The CDR3, as DNA: TGTGCCAGCAGCCTAAATTCCGGGAACACCATATATTTT. Its protein product is CASSLNSGNTIYF.

This chain connects TRBV6-5 to TRBJ1-1; weak D call: TRBD1 (6 bases). Germline V gene sequence: CDR1 MNHEY, CDR2 SVGAGI. This CDR3 is 15 amino acids long. Between the trimmed V and J ends, which lost 6 bases and 6 bases, there was a span of 20 bases. The CDR3 nucleotides are TGTGCCAGCAGCCTCGATCAACCAGGGGTAGCTGAAGCTTTCTTT. Amino acids: CASSLDQPGVAEAFF.

V and J are TRBV27 and TRBJ2-3; 13 positions agree with TRBD2. Germline trimming cut 1 base from V and 4 bases from J; bases unmatched to any gene: 8. The CDR3 loop spans 18 amino acids. The germline V gene encodes CDR1 MNHEY and CDR2 SMNVEV (reference sequence). The CDR3 loop reads CASSLLRTSGRRADTQYF. In nucleotides, the CDR3 is TGTGCCAGCAGTTTATTAAGGACTAGCGGGAGAAGGGCAGATACGCAGTATTTT.

The chain recombines TRBV2 with TRBJ2-2, with D unclear. There are 13 residues in the CDR3. Per the germline V gene, CDR1 is SNHLY and CDR2 is FYNNEI. V was trimmed by 10 bases and J by 0 bases, leaving 9 bases between them. CDR3 region: CAIYLANTGELFF. Here the CDR3 DNA reads TGTGCCATCTACTTAGCGAACACCGGGGAGCTGTTTTTT. The full variable domain, its missing parts supplied by reference TRBV2 and TRBJ2-2, is EPEVTQTPSHQVTQMGQEVILRCVPISNHLYFYWYRQILGQKVEFLVSFYNNEISEKSEIFDDQFSVERPDGSNFTLKIRSTKLEDSAMYFCAIYLANTGELFFGEGSRLTVL.

The chain combines TRBV10-1 with TRBJ2-3; possibly TRBD1 for D (5 bases). The CDR3 length is 13 residues. The germline CDR1 and CDR2 sequences are WNHNN and SYGVQD (reference sequence). With 8 bases removed from V and 2 bases from J, the gap between germline ends came to 11 bases. The CDR3, as DNA: TGCGCCAGCGCTAGACAGTCCACAGATACGCAGTATTTT. The encoded protein is CASARQSTDTQYF.

This clone appeared a few times. This chain joins TRBV6-1 and TRBJ1-2; TRBD1 matches 8 bases. Per the germline V gene, CDR1 is MNHNS and CDR2 is SASEGT. V was clipped by 2 bases and J by 1 base; unmatched bases: 3. This CDR3 spans 15 amino acids. The CDR3 reads CASSELGQGNYGYTF. The CDR3 DNA follows: TGTGCCAGCAGTGAATTAGGACAGGGTAACTATGGCTACACCTTC.

The V and J genes are TRBV6-6 and TRBJ2-3; 8 bases agree with TRBD2. The CDR3 is 15 amino acids. V lost 4 bases to trimming and J lost 4 bases; unmatched junction nucleotides: 7. Germline CDR1 MNHNY, CDR2 SVGAGI (reference sequence). CDR3: CASSSVLAGPDTQYF. The CDR3 DNA follows: TGTGCCAGCAGTTCTGTGTTAGCGGGGCCAGATACGCAGTATTTT.

There are a few counts of this clone. The chain has TRBV2 and TRBJ2-2; D perhaps matches TRBD2 (5 bases). Germline V gene lookup returns CDR1 SNHLY and CDR2 FYNNEI. The CDR3 contains 15 residues. Deletions cut 8 bases from V and 0 bases from J, with 13 bases between. CDR3 DNA: TGTGCCAGCGGGGAGAGGAGCCCGAACACCGGGGAGCTGTTTTTT. Translation: CASGERSPNTGELFF.

V usage is TRBV28 and J usage is TRBJ1-3, with TRBD1 as a possible D gene (6 bases). Deletions cut 5 bases from V and 0 bases from J, with 11 bases between. CDR3 length: 15 amino acids. Per the germline V gene, CDR1 is MDHEN and CDR2 is SYDVKM. The DNA for the CDR3 is TGTGCCAGCAGTCTCCAGGGGCCCTCTGGAAACACCATATATTTT. Translation gives CASSLQGPSGNTIYF. The variable domain in full, with the rest retrieved from reference TRBV28 and TRBJ1-3, is DVKVTQSSRYLVKRTGEKVFLECVQDMDHENMFWYRQDPGLGLRLIYFSYDVKMKEKGDIPEGYSVSREKKERFSLILESASTNQTSMYLCASSLQGPSGNTIYFGEGSWLTVV.

The rearrangement joins TRBV7-2 to TRBJ2-7; TRBD2 is a possible D gene (6 bases). Trimming took off 1 base at V and 5 bases at J, with 12 bases between the two ends. Per germline, CDR1 SGHTA and CDR2 FQGNSA. CDR3 size: 14 residues. The CDR3 region is CASSLVRDSHEQYF. The CDR3 nucleotides are TGTGCCAGCAGCTTAGTTCGGGACTCTCACGAGCAGTACTTC.

The chain employs TRBV30 and TRBJ2-5, with D possibly TRBD1 on 6 matching bases. The germline V gene encodes CDR1 GTSNPN and CDR2 SVGIG (reference sequence). CDR3 length: 13 residues. Deletions cut 2 bases from V and 3 bases from J, with 10 bases between. This chain's CDR3 is CAWSPAGEETQYF. The CDR3 DNA reads as TGTGCCTGGAGTCCGGCAGGGGAAGAGACCCAGTACTTC.

The gene calls are TRBV7-2 and TRBJ1-2, with D possibly TRBD1 on 5 matching bases. In germline, CDR1 is SGHTA, CDR2 FQGNSA. The CDR3 has 14 residues. Trimming removed 5 bases from V and 2 bases from J, with 12 bases in between. As DNA, the CDR3 is TGTGCCAGCAGCCCAAGGCGGGGGAACTATGGCTACACCTTC. This sequence encodes CASSPRRGNYGYTF.

The chain couples TRBV9 to TRBJ1-4; TRBD1 matches at 9 bases. CDR1 is SGDLS, CDR2 YYNGEE, per germline. The CDR3 contains 15 residues. Unmatched junction bases numbered 8, after V lost 3 bases and J lost 8 bases. Here the CDR3 reads CASSAQGQGGEKLFF. The DNA of the CDR3 is TGTGCCAGCAGCGCACAGGGACAGGGTGGCGAAAAACTGTTTTTT. Combining the CDR3 with reference TRBV9 and TRBJ1-4 gives the whole variable domain DSGVTQTPKHLITATGQRVTLRCSPRSGDLSVYWYQQSLDQGLQFLIQYYNGEERAKGNILERFSAQQFPDLHSELNLSSLELGDSALYFCASSAQGQGGEKLFFGSGTQLSVL.

The rearrangement uses TRBV28 and TRBJ1-1; D gene ambiguous. V gave up 5 bases and J gave up 5 bases, with 6 bases separating them. The germline gives CDR1 MDHEN, CDR2 SYDVKM. This CDR3 spans 11 amino acids. The CDR3 is CASSLRTEAFF. In nucleotides, the CDR3 is TGTGCCAGCAGTCTACGGACTGAAGCTTTCTTT. The variable domain in full, with the rest retrieved from reference TRBV28 and TRBJ1-1, is DVKVTQSSRYLVKRTGEKVFLECVQDMDHENMFWYRQDPGLGLRLIYFSYDVKMKEKGDIPEGYSVSREKKERFSLILESASTNQTSMYLCASSLRTEAFFGQGTRLTVV.

This clone has more than one count but fewer than ten. For the CDR3, the DNA is TGTGCCAGCTCACGTTCGGGGAACACTGAAGCTTTCTTT. It encodes CASSRSGNTEAFF. The chain couples TRBV18 to TRBJ1-1; D unresolved. From germline, CDR1 is KGHSH and CDR2 LQKENI. This CDR3 region has 13 residues. Trimming left V 4 bases short and J 1 base short, with 7 bases between.

The rearrangement links TRBV2 to TRBJ2-7, with TRBD2 matching over 9 bases. Trimming at V came to 8 bases and at J to 3 bases, leaving 14 bases not matched to a gene. Germline-derived CDR1 and CDR2 are SNHLY and FYNNEI. The length of the CDR3 is 16 residues. The CDR3 here is CASLPGIAGVGYEQYF. CDR3 DNA sequence: TGTGCCAGCCTACCCGGGATAGCGGGAGTAGGCTACGAGCAGTACTTC.

The chain couples TRBV28 to TRBJ2-7; 9 bases are shared with TRBD2. Germline assignment: CDR1 MDHEN and CDR2 SYDVKM. With 4 bases clipped from V and 2 bases from J, the junction kept 6 bases outside the gene matches. CDR3 size: 15 residues. The CDR3 DNA reads TGTGCCAGCAGTTACCGCGGGAGGGAGACCTACGAGCAGTACTTC. It encodes CASSYRGRETYEQYF.